This TCR beta chain was documented in a study of blood T cell repertoires in COVID-19. Study as a whole: The United States, Italy and Spain were the sources of the acute and convalescent COVID-19 samples.

J lost 0 bases, V lost 4 bases, and 9 bases had no gene match. The CDR3 extends over 16 amino acids. Per germline, CDR1 SGHNT and CDR2 YYREEE (reference sequence). Libraries were prepared by immunoSEQ multiplex PCR; TCRdb keeps only in-frame clonotypes and omits some of them. The repertoire holds about 200,000 clones, with 70% to 90% as singletons. The chain has TRBV5-4 and TRBJ2-7; 8 bases line up with TRBD1. The sample taken for sequencing was peripheral blood. The receptor was derived from a human donor with active or convalescent COVID-19. The donor label of this sample is uncertain. The CDR3 region is CASSRTRDRSSYEQYF. The CDR3 nucleotides are TGTGCCAGCAGCCGGACCCGGGACAGGAGCTCCTACGAGCAGTACTTC.